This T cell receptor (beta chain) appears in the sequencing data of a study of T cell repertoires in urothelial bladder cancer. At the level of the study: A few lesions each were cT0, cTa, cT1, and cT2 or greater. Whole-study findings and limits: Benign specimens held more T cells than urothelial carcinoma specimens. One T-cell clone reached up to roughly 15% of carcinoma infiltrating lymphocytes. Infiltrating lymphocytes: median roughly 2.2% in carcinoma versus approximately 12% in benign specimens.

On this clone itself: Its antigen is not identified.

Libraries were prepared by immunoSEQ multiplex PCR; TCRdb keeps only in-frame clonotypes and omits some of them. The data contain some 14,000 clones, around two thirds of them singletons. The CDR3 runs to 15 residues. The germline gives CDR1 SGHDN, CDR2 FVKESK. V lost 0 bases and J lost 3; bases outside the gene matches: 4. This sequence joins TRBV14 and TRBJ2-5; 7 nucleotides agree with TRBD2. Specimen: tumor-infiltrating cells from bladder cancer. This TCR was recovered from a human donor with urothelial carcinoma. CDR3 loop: CASSQDRAGEETQYF. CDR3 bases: TGTGCCAGCAGCCAAGATCGGGCGGGAGAAGAGACCCAGTACTTC.